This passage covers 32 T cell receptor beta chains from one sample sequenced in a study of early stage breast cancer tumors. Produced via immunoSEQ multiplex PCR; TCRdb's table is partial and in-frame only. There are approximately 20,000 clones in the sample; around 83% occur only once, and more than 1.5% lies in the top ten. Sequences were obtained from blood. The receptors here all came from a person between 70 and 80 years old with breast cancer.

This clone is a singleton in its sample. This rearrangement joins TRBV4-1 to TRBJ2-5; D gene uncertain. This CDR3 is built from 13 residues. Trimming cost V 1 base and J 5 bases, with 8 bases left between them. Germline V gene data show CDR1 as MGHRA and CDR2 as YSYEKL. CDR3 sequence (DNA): TGCGCCAGCAGCCAAGCCCCCCCGGAGACCCAGTACTTC. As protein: CASSQAPPETQYF.

This CDR3 is CASSLARQGPFEQYF. The DNA of the CDR3 is TGTGCCAGCAGCTTAGCGCGACAGGGGCCCTTCGAGCAGTACTTC. The chain employs TRBV7-2 and TRBJ2-7; 8 nucleotides agree with TRBD1. CDR1 is SGHTA, CDR2 FQGNSA, per germline. CDR3 length: 15 residues. V was clipped by 0 bases and J by 6 bases; unmatched bases: 7.

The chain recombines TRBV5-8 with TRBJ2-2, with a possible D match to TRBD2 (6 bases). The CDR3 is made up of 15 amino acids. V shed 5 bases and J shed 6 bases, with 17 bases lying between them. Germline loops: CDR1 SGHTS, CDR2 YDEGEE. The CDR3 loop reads CASSQEGRAPGELFF. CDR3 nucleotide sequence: TGTGCCAGCAGTCAGGAGGGCAGGGCGCCCGGGGAGCTGTTTTTT.

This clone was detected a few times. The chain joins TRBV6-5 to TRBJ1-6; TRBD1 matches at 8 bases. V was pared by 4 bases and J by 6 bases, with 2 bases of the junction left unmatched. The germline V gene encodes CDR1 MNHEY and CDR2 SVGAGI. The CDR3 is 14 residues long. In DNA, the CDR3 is TGTGCCAGCAGTTCGGACAGGGTTAATTCACCCCTCCACTTT. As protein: CASSSDRVNSPLHF.

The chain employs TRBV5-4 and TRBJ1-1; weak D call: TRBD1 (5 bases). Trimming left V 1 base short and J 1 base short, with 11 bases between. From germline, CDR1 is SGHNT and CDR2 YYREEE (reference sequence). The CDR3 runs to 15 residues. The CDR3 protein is CASSLSPTGNTEAFF. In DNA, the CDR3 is TGTGCCAGCAGCTTGAGTCCAACAGGGAACACTGAAGCTTTCTTT.

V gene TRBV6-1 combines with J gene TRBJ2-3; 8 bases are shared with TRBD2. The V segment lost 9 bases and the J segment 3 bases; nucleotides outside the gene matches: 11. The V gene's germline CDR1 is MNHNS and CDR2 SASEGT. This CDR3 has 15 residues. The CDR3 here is CASTTSGGKTDTQYF. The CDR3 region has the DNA TGTGCCAGTACTACCTCGGGGGGGAAAACAGATACGCAGTATTTT.

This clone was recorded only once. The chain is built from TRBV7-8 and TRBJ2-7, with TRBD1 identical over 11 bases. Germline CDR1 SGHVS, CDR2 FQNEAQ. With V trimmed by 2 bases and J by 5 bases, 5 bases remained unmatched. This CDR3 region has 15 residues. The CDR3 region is CASSLPGQGADEQYF. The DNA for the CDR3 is TGTGCCAGCAGCTTACCTGGACAGGGGGCAGACGAGCAGTACTTC.

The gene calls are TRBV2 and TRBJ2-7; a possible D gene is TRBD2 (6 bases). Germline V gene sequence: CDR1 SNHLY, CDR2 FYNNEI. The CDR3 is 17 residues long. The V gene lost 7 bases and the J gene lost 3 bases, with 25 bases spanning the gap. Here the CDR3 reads CASIATNYIPGVYEQYF. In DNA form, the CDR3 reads TGTGCCAGCATCGCGACGAACTACATCCCGGGGGTCTACGAGCAGTACTTC.

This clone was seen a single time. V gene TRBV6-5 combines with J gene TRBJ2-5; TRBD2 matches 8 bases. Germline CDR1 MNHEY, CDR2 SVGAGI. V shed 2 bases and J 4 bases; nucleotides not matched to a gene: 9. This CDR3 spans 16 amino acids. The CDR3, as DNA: TGTGCCAGCAGTTACGCGGGCGGGGGGCCTGGAGAGACCCAGTACTTC. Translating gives CASSYAGGGPGETQYF.

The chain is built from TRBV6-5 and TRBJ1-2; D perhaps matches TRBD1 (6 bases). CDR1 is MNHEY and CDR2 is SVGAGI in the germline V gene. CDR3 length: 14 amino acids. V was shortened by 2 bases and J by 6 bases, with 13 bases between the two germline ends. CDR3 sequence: CASSYRARQDGYTF. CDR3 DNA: TGTGCCAGCAGTTACCGGGCCAGACAGGATGGCTACACCTTC.

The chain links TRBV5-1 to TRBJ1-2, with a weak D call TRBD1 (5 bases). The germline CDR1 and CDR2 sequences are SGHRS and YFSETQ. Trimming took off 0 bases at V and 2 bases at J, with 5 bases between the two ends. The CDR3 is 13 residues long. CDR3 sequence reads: CASSLGQNYGYTF. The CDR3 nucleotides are TGCGCCAGCAGCTTGGGACAGAACTATGGCTACACCTTC.

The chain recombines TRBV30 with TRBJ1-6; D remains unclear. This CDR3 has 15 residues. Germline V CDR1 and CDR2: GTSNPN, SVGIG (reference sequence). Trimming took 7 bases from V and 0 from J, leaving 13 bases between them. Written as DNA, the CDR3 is TGTGCCTTATCGCGGGTGACCTCCTATAATTCACCCCTCCACTTT. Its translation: CALSRVTSYNSPLHF.

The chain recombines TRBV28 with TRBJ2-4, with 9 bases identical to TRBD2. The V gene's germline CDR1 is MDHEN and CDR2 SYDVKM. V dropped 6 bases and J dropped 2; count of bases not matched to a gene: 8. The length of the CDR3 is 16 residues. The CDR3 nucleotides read TGTGCCAGCAGGGTAGCGGGGGAAGGGTCCAAAAACATTCAGTACTTC. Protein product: CASRVAGEGSKNIQYF.

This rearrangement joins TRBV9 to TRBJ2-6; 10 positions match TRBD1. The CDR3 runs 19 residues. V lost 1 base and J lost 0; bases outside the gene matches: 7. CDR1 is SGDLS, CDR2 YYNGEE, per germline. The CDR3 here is CASSVNPRDRGSGANVLTF. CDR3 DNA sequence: TGTGCCAGCAGCGTAAACCCCCGGGACAGGGGCTCTGGGGCCAACGTCCTGACTTTC.

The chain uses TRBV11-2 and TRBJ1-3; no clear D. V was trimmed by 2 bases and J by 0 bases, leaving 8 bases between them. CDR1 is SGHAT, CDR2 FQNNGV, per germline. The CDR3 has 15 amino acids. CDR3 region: CASSLRHISGNTIYF. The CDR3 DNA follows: TGTGCCAGCAGCTTAAGACATATCTCTGGAAACACCATATATTTT. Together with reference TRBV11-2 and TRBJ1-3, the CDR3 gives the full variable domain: EAGVAQSPRYKIIEKRQSVAFWCNPISGHATLYWYQQILGQGPKLLIQFQNNGVVDDSQLPKDRFSAERLKGVDSTLKIQPAKLEDSAVYLCASSLRHISGNTIYFGEGSWLTVV.

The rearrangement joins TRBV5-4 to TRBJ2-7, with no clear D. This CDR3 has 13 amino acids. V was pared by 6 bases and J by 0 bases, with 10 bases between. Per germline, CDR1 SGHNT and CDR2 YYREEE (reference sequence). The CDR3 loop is CASTRMSSYEQYF. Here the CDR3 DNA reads TGTGCCAGCACCCGTATGAGCTCCTACGAGCAGTACTTC.

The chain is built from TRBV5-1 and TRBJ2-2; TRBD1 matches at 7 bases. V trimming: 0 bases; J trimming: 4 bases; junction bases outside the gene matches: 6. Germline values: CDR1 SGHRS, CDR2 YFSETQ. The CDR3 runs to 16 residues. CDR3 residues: CASSLDGQALTGELFF. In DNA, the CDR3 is TGCGCCAGCAGCTTGGATGGACAGGCCCTCACCGGGGAGCTGTTTTTT.

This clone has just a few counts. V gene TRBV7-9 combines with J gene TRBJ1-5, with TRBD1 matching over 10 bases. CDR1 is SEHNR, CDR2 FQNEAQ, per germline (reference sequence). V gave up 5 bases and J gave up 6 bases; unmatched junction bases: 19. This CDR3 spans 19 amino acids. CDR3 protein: CASSPTVPGQGRTGQPQHF. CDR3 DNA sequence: TGTGCCAGCAGCCCCACAGTCCCGGGACAGGGGCGAACGGGTCAGCCCCAGCATTTT. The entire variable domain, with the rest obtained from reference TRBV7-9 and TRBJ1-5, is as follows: DTGVSQNPRHKITKRGQNVTFRCDPISEHNRLYWYRQTLGQGPEFLTYFQNEAQLEKSRLLSDRFSAERPKGSFSTLEIQRTEQGDSAMYLCASSPTVPGQGRTGQPQHFGDGTRLSIL.

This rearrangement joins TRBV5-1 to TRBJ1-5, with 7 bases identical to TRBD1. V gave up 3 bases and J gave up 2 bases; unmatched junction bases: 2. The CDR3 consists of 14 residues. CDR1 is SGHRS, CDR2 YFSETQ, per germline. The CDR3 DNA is TGCGCCAGCAGCTCTACAGGGGGCAATCAGCCCCAGCATTTT. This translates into CASSSTGGNQPQHF.

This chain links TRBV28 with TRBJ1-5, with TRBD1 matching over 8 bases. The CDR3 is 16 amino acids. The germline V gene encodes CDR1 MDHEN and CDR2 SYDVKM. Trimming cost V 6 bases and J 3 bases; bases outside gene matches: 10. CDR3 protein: CASRGTGTGLNQPQHF. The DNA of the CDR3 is TGTGCCAGCAGAGGGACCGGGACAGGCCTCAATCAGCCCCAGCATTTT.

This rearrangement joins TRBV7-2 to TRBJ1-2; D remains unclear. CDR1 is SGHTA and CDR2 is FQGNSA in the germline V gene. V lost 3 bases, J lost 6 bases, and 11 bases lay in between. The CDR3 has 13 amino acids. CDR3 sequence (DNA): TGTGCCAGCAGCTTTCGGGGTTCAGATGGCTACACCTTC. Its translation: CASSFRGSDGYTF. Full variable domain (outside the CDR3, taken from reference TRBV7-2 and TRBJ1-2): GAGVSQSPSNKVTEKGKDVELRCDPISGHTALYWYRQSLGQGLEFLIYFQGNSAPDKSGLPSDRFSAERTGGSVSTLTIQRTQQEDSAVYLCASSFRGSDGYTFGSGTRLTVV.

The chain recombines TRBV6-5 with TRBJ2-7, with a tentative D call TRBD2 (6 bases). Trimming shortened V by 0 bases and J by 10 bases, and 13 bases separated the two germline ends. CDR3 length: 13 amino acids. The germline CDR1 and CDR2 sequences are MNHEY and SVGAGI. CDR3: CASSYSNAGNQYF. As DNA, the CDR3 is TGTGCCAGCAGTTACTCGAACGCGGGGAATCAGTACTTC.

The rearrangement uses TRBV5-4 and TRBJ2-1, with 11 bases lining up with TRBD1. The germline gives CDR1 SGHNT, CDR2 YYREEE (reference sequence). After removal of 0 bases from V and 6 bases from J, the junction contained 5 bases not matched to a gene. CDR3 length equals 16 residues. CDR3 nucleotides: TGTGCCAGCAGCTTGGTTAGGACAGGGGGCATCAATGAGCAGTTCTTC. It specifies CASSLVRTGGINEQFF.

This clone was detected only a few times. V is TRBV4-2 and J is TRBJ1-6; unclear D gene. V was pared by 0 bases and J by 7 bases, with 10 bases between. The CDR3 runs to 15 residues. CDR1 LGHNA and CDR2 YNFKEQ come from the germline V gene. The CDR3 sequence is CASSQDEQLNSPLHF. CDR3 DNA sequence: TGTGCCAGCAGCCAAGATGAACAGTTGAATTCACCCCTCCACTTT.

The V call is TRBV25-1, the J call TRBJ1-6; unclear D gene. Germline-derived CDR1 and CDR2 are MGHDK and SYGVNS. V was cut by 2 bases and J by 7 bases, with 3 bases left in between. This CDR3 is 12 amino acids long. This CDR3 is CASSEQNSPLHF. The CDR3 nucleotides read TGTGCCAGCAGTGAACAGAATTCACCCCTCCACTTT.

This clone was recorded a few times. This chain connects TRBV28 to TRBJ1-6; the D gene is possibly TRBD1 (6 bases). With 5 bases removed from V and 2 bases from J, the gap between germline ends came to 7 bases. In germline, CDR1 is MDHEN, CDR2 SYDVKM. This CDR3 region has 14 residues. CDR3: CASSTGTYNSPLHF. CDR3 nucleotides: TGTGCCAGCAGTACAGGGACCTATAATTCACCCCTCCACTTT.

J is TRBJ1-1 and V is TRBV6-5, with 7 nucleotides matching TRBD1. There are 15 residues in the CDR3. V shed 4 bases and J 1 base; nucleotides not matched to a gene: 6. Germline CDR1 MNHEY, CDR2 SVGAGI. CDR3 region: CASSFGRQGNTEAFF. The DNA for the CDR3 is TGTGCCAGCAGTTTCGGGAGACAGGGGAACACTGAAGCTTTCTTT.

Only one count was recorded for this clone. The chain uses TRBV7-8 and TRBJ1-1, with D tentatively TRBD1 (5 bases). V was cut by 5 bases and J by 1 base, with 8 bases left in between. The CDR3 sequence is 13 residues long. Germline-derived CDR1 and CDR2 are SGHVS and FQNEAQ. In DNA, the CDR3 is TGTGCCAGCAGCCCCGGGGGGAACACTGAAGCTTTCTTT. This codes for CASSPGGNTEAFF.

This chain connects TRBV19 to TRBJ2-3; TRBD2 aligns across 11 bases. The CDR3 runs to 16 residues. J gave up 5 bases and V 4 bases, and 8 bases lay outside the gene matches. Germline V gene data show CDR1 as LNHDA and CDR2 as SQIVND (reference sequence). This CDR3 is CASSTIAGGLRDTQYF. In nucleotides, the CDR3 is TGTGCCAGTAGTACTATAGCGGGGGGGCTAAGAGATACGCAGTATTTT. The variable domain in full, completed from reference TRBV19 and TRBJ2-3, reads DGGITQSPKYLFRKEGQNVTLSCEQNLNHDAMYWYRQDPGQGLRLIYYSQIVNDFQKGDIAEGYSVSREKKESFPLTVTSAQKNPTAFYLCASSTIAGGLRDTQYFGPGTRLTVL.

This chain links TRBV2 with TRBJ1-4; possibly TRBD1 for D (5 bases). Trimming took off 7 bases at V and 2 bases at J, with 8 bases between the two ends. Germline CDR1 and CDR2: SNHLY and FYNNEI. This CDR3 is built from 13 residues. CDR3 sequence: CASNPGTNEKLFF. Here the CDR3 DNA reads TGTGCCAGCAACCCAGGGACTAATGAAAAACTGTTTTTT. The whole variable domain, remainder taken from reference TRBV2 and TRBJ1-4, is EPEVTQTPSHQVTQMGQEVILRCVPISNHLYFYWYRQILGQKVEFLVSFYNNEISEKSEIFDDQFSVERPDGSNFTLKIRSTKLEDSAMYFCASNPGTNEKLFFGSGTQLSVL.

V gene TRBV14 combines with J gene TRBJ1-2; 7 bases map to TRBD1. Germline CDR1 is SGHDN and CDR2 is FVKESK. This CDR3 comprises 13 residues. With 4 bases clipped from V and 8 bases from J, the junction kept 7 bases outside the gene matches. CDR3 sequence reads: CASSLLQGSGYTF. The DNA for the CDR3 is TGTGCCAGCAGCCTACTACAGGGGTCAGGCTACACCTTC. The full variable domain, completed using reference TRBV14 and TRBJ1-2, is EAGVTQFPSHSVIEKGQTVTLRCDPISGHDNLYWYRRVMGKEIKFLLHFVKESKQDESGMPNNRFLAERTGGTYSTLKVQPAELEDSGVYFCASSLLQGSGYTFGSGTRLTVV.

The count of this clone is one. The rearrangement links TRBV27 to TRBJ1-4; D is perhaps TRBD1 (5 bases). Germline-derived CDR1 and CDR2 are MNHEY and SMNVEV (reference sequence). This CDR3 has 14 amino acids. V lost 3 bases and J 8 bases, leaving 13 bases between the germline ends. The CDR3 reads CASSFAGSTEKLFF. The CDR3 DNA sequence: TGTGCCAGCAGTTTTGCAGGGTCGACCGAAAAACTGTTTTTT.